The entry that follows covers one TCR beta chain sequence. Its antigen is still unknown. Sequencing relied on immunoSEQ assay v3.0, run at survey level. Using immunoSEQ multiplex PCR, the repertoire was profiled, and TCRdb retains in-frame clones only, with some absent. The repertoire holds roughly 13,000 clones, with over 65% as singletons. This record belongs to a study of long-term antiretroviral therapy in people with HIV. General observations from the study: Possibly under older ART regimens, blood was drawn between about 2003 and 2017.

This TCR was sampled from a middle-aged man with HIV. The starting material was unsorted PBMCs, obtained 1.3 years before starting antiretroviral therapy.

CDR3 sequence: CASSIRWDINEKLFF. The CDR3 DNA follows: TGTGCCAGTAGTATCCGATGGGACATTAATGAAAAACTGTTTTTT. This chain connects TRBV19 to TRBJ1-4; perhaps TRBD1 as D (6 bases). The CDR3 sequence is 15 residues long. Trimming left V 3 bases short and J 4 bases short, with 12 bases between. Germline values: CDR1 LNHDA, CDR2 SQIVND (reference sequence).